These T cell receptor beta chains were read from a single sample in a study of OX40 agonist ivuxolimab in advanced cancers. Profiling relied on immunoSEQ multiplex PCR, and the TCRdb table lists in-frame clones only, not all of them. The table lists approximately 100,000 clones, roughly 87% of them singletons, with around 1.5% in the top ten. Sequenced here: CD4+ or CD8+ T cells sorted from blood, sampled in a trial of the OX40 agonist ivuxolimab. The receptors derive from an adult with an advanced solid tumor such as melanoma, head and neck, liver or kidney cancer. The CDR3 runs from the conserved cysteine through the conserved F or W. The D gene is left open where the match is weak. Expanded clones are given a class, and other clones once, few, many or no size at all.

cdr3_length d_call j_call v_call clone_size cdr3_aa cdr3_nt
14 TRBD2 TRBJ2-7 TRBV4-1 - CASSPLAGSYEQYF TGCGCCAGCAGCCCTTTAGCGGGTTCCTACGAGCAGTACTTC
14 - TRBJ1-1 TRBV5-4 - CASSRQSLNTEAFF TGTGCCAGCAGCAGACAGAGTTTGAACACTGAAGCTTTCTTT
16 TRBD2 TRBJ2-1 TRBV2 - CASSEGREARSGEQFF TGTGCCAGCAGTGAAGGGCGGGAGGCTCGGTCTGGTGAGCAGTTCTTC
14 TRBD2 TRBJ2-5 TRBV5-1 - CASSSTSAQETQYF TGCGCCAGCAGCTCAACTAGCGCTCAAGAGACCCAGTACTTC
13 TRBD1 TRBJ1-2 TRBV5-4 - CASSLTGGGGYTF TGTGCCAGCAGCTTAACAGGGGGAGGGGGCTACACCTTC
16 - TRBJ1-3 TRBV9 - CASSVAQGTSGNTIYF TGTGCCAGCAGCGTAGCTCAGGGCACCTCTGGAAACACCATATATTTT
15 TRBD1 TRBJ1-3 TRBV11-2 - CASSLRGTGRGTIYF TGTGCCAGCAGCTTAAGGGGGACAGGTCGCGGCACCATATATTTT
15 - TRBJ1-1 TRBV15 - CATSREYADGGQAFF TGTGCCACCAGCAGAGAATACGCAGACGGAGGGCAAGCTTTCTTT
13 - TRBJ1-2 TRBV30 few CAWTTYGGYGYTF TGTGCCTGGACCACCTACGGGGGCTATGGCTACACCTTC
14 - TRBJ2-2 TRBV6-5 - CASSMDTTSGELFF TGTGCCAGCAGTATGGACACAACCTCCGGGGAGCTGTTTTTT
13 TRBD2 TRBJ2-3 TRBV29-1 - CSVELAARDTQYF TGCAGCGTTGAACTAGCGGCCAGGGATACGCAGTATTTT
15 - TRBJ2-3 TRBV5-1 - CASFSGGPSTDTQYF TGCGCCAGCTTCAGTGGGGGGCCGAGCACAGATACGCAGTATTTT
14 - TRBJ2-7 TRBV30 once CALRRGSTAYEQYF TGTGCCCTAAGACGCGGATCTACTGCCTACGAGCAGTACTTC
18 TRBD2 TRBJ2-5 TRBV30 - CAWSTDGTSGTPQETQYF TGTGCCTGGAGTACTGACGGGACTAGCGGGACCCCCCAAGAGACCCAGTACTTC
15 - TRBJ2-3 TRBV6-4 - CASRDITGGNNTQYF TGTGCCAGCAGGGACATTACCGGGGGCAATAATACGCAGTATTTT
15 - TRBJ1-3 TRBV5-1 - CASSAQAVSGNTIYF TGCGCCAGCAGCGCTCAGGCAGTCTCTGGAAACACCATATATTTT
15 - TRBJ2-1 TRBV7-2 few CASSLGSATYNEQFF TGTGCCAGCAGCTTAGGTTCAGCTACCTACAATGAGCAGTTCTTC
11 - TRBJ2-1 TRBV7-2 - CASSQRNEQFF TGTGCCAGCAGTCAGCGTAATGAGCAGTTCTTC
16 TRBD1 TRBJ2-1 TRBV4-2 - CASSQVGADRDNEQFF TGTGCCAGCAGCCAAGTTGGTGCGGACAGGGACAATGAGCAGTTCTTC
14 TRBD1 TRBJ2-5 TRBV5-4 - CASSPGQGPETQYF TGTGCCAGCAGCCCGGGACAGGGTCCAGAGACCCAGTACTTC
13 - TRBJ2-1 TRBV7-2 - CASSATRSNEQFF TGTGCCAGCAGCGCGACACGTAGCAATGAGCAGTTCTTC
14 - TRBJ2-1 TRBV7-2 - CASSLAYVENEQFF TGTGCCAGCAGCTTAGCGTACGTGGAAAATGAGCAGTTCTTC
12 - TRBJ2-1 TRBV11-3 many CASSLSGTQQFF TGTGCCAGCAGCTTATCCGGGACTCAGCAGTTCTTC
15 - TRBJ1-5 TRBV4-1 - CASSQLGRSNQPQHF TGCGCCAGCAGCCAATTGGGACGGAGCAATCAGCCCCAGCATTTT
16 - TRBJ2-1 TRBV7-9 - CASSLAPPSAQGEQFF TGTGCCAGCAGCTTAGCCCCGCCGTCCGCACAGGGTGAGCAGTTCTTC
14 TRBD2 TRBJ2-1 TRBV6-1 - CATRTSGRVDEQFF TGTGCCACCCGGACTAGCGGGAGAGTCGATGAGCAGTTCTTC
15 TRBD1 TRBJ1-5 TRBV6-1 once CASSSDRGHGQPQHF TGTGCCAGCAGCTCGGACAGGGGGCATGGGCAGCCCCAGCATTTT
13 - TRBJ2-4 TRBV11-3 - CASSRTSKNIQYF TGTGCCAGCAGCCGGACATCGAAAAACATTCAGTACTTC
15 - TRBJ2-1 TRBV4-3 once CASSQEWRDLNEQFF TGCGCCAGCAGCCAAGAATGGCGGGATTTAAATGAGCAGTTCTTC
14 - TRBJ2-5 TRBV7-6 - CASSLDTVEETQYF TGTGCCAGCAGCTTAGATACGGTGGAAGAGACCCAGTACTTC
14 - TRBJ1-5 TRBV19 - CASSIVGEYQPQHF TGTGCCAGTAGTATAGTAGGGGAGTATCAGCCCCAGCATTTT
12 - TRBJ1-2 TRBV2 - CASSEGRQGYTF TGTGCCAGCAGTGAGGGAAGGCAGGGCTACACCTTC
15 - TRBJ2-7 TRBV11-2 - CASSFSIDGSYEQYF TGTGCCAGCAGCTTTAGTATCGATGGGTCCTACGAGCAGTACTTC
15 - TRBJ1-1 TRBV10-3 - CAISESTSYGSTAFF TGTGCCATCAGTGAGTCGACGTCTTACGGATCAACAGCTTTCTTT
16 TRBD2 TRBJ2-7 TRBV7-9 - CASSLATTSGKYEQYF TGTGCCAGCAGCTTAGCGACAACTAGCGGGAAGTACGAGCAGTACTTC
15 - TRBJ1-2 TRBV6-6 many CASIKSRTDNYGYTF TGTGCCAGCATCAAGTCAAGGACTGATAACTATGGCTACACCTTC
17 TRBD2 TRBJ2-2 TRBV7-7 - CASSLDTSGSLTGELFF TGTGCTAGCAGCTTAGACACTAGCGGGAGTCTCACCGGGGAGCTGTTTTTT
15 TRBD1 TRBJ2-5 TRBV28 - CASSTRTGGLETQYF TGTGCCAGCAGCACTCGGACAGGGGGTTTGGAGACCCAGTACTTC
16 TRBD1 TRBJ1-1 TRBV10-3 - CAISEPTGDRNTEAFF TGTGCCATCAGTGAGCCGACAGGGGACCGGAACACTGAAGCTTTCTTT
11 - TRBJ2-7 TRBV30 - CAWSQYYEQYF TGTGCCTGGAGTCAATACTACGAGCAGTACTTC
14 - TRBJ2-5 TRBV7-9 - CASSLVVGIETQYF TGTGCCAGCAGCTTAGTTGTGGGGATAGAGACCCAGTACTTC
15 TRBD2 TRBJ2-7 TRBV5-4 - CASSLLQGLAGEQYF TGTGCCAGCAGCTTGCTTCAGGGACTAGCGGGCGAGCAGTACTTC
15 - TRBJ1-6 TRBV11-2 - CASSRQGTGNSPLHF TGTGCCAGCAGCAGGCAGGGGACGGGGAATTCACCCCTCCACTTT
14 - TRBJ2-1 TRBV30 - CAWNKGFSYNEQFF TGTGCCTGGAACAAGGGGTTCTCCTACAATGAGCAGTTCTTC
15 - TRBJ2-1 TRBV7-2 - CASSLARRTDNEQFF TGTGCCAGCAGCTTAGCCCGGAGGACGGACAATGAGCAGTTCTTC